What follows is one T cell receptor (beta chain) and its context. Antigen: not known. This CDR3 spans 14 amino acids. Per germline, CDR1 SGHRS and CDR2 YFSETQ. J gave up 6 bases and V 2 bases, and 6 bases lay outside the gene matches. The data were taken from a study of quantifying T cell responses using KT2 cells. Study overall: cDNA was made from DNase-treated RNA using alpha and beta constant primers.

Whole-study findings and limits: KT2 sequences were detected down to about one KT2 cell per 100,000 PBMC.

KT2 cells were mixed with fixed PBMC numbers at varying ratios. Each cDNA got a UMI-containing oligo ligated at its 3' end. First-round PCR used 3 to 4 cycles and beta primers RC1.1 and RC1.2 covering TRBC1 and TRBC2. From the second PCR onward, TCR alpha and beta chains were processed separately. TCRdb reprocessed the UMI-ligation and nested PCR reads with MiXCR, giving one entry per CDR3 protein. The data contain roughly 50,000 distinct CDR3 sequences, roughly an eighth of them singletons. The chain is built from TRBV5-1 and TRBJ2-7, with 9 positions matching TRBD1. This clonotype originated in a human donor. Sequenced: PBMCs spiked with cells of the T cell clone KT2. The chain's CDR3 is CASSLGTGKGEQYF. CDR3 nucleotide sequence: TGCGCCAGCAGCTTAGGGACAGGGAAAGGCGAGCAGTACTTC.